These 22 T cell receptor beta chains were all obtained from the same sample, sequenced in a study of CD8+ T cells in alopecia areata (dated by TCRdb to between 2017 and 2018). The library was produced with the immunoSEQ multiplex PCR assay. RNA was extracted from all samples and reverse transcribed into cDNA, which served as template for TCR sequencing. The table was pulled from immuneACCESS by TCRdb, which kept in-frame rearrangements only. Such tables lose some clones; where checked, under half of the loss comes from unresolved V genes, and the rest has no known cause. Counted in this sample were some 44,000 clones; more than 90% of them appeared once. The ten largest clones take up 18% of the sample. This specimen's time point label, interpreted: 24 weeks on oral tofacitinib. This specimen's treatment or condition label, interpreted: oral pan-JAK inhibitor, 5-10 mg twice daily. Source: CD8+ T cells sorted from blood, taken at week 24, from a patient treated with tofacitinib. Receptors originate from a human donor with alopecia areata.

The chain couples TRBV4-1 to TRBJ2-1; unclear D gene. The V gene's germline CDR1 is MGHRA and CDR2 YSYEKL. This CDR3 is built from 16 residues. Deletions cut 4 bases from V and 0 bases from J, with 13 bases between. The chain's CDR3 is CASSPPSSSSYNEQFF. DNA of the CDR3: TGCGCCAGCAGCCCCCCCAGTAGCAGCTCCTACAATGAGCAGTTCTTC.

This clone was observed once. This chain uses TRBV5-1 with TRBJ2-3; TRBD2 matches at 8 bases. CDR1 and CDR2 from the germline V gene are SGHRS and YFSETQ. This CDR3 contains 14 residues. Trimming at V came to 0 bases and at J to 3 bases, leaving 0 bases not matched to a gene. The CDR3 loop reads CASSLAGGTDTQYF. CDR3 nucleotide sequence: TGCGCCAGCAGCTTGGCGGGGGGGACAGATACGCAGTATTTT.

The rearrangement uses TRBV11-2 and TRBJ1-1, with a weak D call TRBD1 (5 bases). The V and J ends lost 1 base and 5 bases respectively, with 11 bases between them. The CDR3 covers 14 residues. Germline lookup yields CDR1 SGHAT and CDR2 FQNNGV. The CDR3 spells CASSLGQGGTEAFF. DNA of the CDR3: TGTGCCAGCAGCTTAGGCCAGGGTGGTACTGAAGCTTTCTTT. Full variable domain (missing parts from reference TRBV11-2 and TRBJ1-1): EAGVAQSPRYKIIEKRQSVAFWCNPISGHATLYWYQQILGQGPKLLIQFQNNGVVDDSQLPKDRFSAERLKGVDSTLKIQPAKLEDSAVYLCASSLGQGGTEAFFGQGTRLTVV.

This rearrangement joins TRBV4-3 to TRBJ2-7; 7 positions match TRBD2. The germline gives CDR1 LGHNA, CDR2 YSLEER. The CDR3 is 15 amino acids. The V segment lost 0 bases and the J segment 4 bases; nucleotides outside the gene matches: 6. CDR3: CASSQDSGTKYEQYF. The DNA for the CDR3 is TGCGCCAGCAGCCAAGATTCAGGGACTAAGTACGAGCAGTACTTC.

This chain uses TRBV6-4 with TRBJ2-3, with D perhaps matching TRBD2 (6 bases). Per germline, CDR1 MRHNA and CDR2 SNTAGT. The CDR3 spans 13 residues. V shed 11 bases and J shed 6 bases, with 18 bases lying between them. The CDR3 sequence: CASSARDLDTQYF. CDR3 bases: TGTGCCTCCAGCGCGCGGGACCTCGATACGCAGTATTTT.

This clone is a singleton in its sample. V gene TRBV6-5 combines with J gene TRBJ2-1, with unresolved D. This CDR3 is built from 15 residues. The V end was cut by 8 bases, the J end by 4 bases, with 18 bases between. CDR1 MNHEY and CDR2 SVGAGI come from the germline V gene. CDR3 coding DNA: TGTGCCAGCGGCTCCGGGCACTTGGGGTACAATGAGCAGTTCTTC. This translates into CASGSGHLGYNEQFF.

V and J are TRBV13 and TRBJ1-1; D not certain. The germline CDR1 and CDR2 sequences are PRHDT and FYEKMQ (reference sequence). The CDR3 loop spans 14 amino acids. The ends were cut back, 1 base at V and 2 bases at J, with 8 bases in the middle. CDR3 nucleotides: TGTGCCAGCAGCTTAGATCTGTCTAACACTGAAGCTTTCTTT. Translated: CASSLDLSNTEAFF.

The rearrangement uses TRBV27 and TRBJ2-3; TRBD2 is a possible D gene (5 bases). The CDR3 totals 13 residues. Germline values: CDR1 MNHEY, CDR2 SMNVEV (reference sequence). The V gene lost 7 bases and the J gene lost 1 base, with 9 bases spanning the gap. In DNA, the CDR3 is TGTGCCAGCACCATTAGCGGCACAGATACGCAGTATTTT. Its protein is CASTISGTDTQYF.

V gene TRBV7-9 combines with J gene TRBJ2-5; D remains ambiguous. Germline V gene sequence: CDR1 SEHNR, CDR2 FQNEAQ (reference sequence). V was pared by 4 bases and J by 3 bases, with 15 bases between. This CDR3 has 15 amino acids. CDR3 sequence reads: CASSWVTQPEETQYF. For the CDR3, the DNA is TGTGCCAGCAGCTGGGTGACACAACCCGAAGAGACCCAGTACTTC. Full variable domain (rest looked up from reference TRBV7-9 and TRBJ2-5): DTGVSQNPRHKITKRGQNVTFRCDPISEHNRLYWYRQTLGQGPEFLTYFQNEAQLEKSRLLSDRFSAERPKGSFSTLEIQRTEQGDSAMYLCASSWVTQPEETQYFGPGTRLLVL.

This clone was recorded once. The rearrangement joins TRBV6-1 to TRBJ2-1; D not certain. With 4 bases removed from V and 6 bases from J, the gap between germline ends came to 10 bases. CDR1 and CDR2 from the germline V gene are MNHNS and SASEGT. There are 13 residues in the CDR3. The CDR3 here is CASSVDSVNEQFF. DNA of the CDR3: TGTGCCAGCAGTGTCGATTCGGTCAATGAGCAGTTCTTC.

This chain connects TRBV6-5 to TRBJ2-3; D remains ambiguous. The germline V gene has CDR1 MNHEY and CDR2 SVGAGI. The CDR3 runs to 14 residues. V gave up 2 bases and J gave up 2 bases, with 8 bases separating them. CDR3 bases: TGTGCCAGCAGTTACGGGCTTAACACAGATACGCAGTATTTT. Translation gives CASSYGLNTDTQYF.

The rearrangement uses TRBV7-2 and TRBJ2-3; D is ambiguous. V lost 6 bases and J lost 5, with 12 bases in between. The CDR3 sequence is 13 residues long. Looked up from germline, CDR1 is SGHTA and CDR2 is FQGNSA. CDR3 sequence (DNA): TGTGCCAGCAGGGGCCTTGGGGAAGATACGCAGTATTTT. It encodes CASRGLGEDTQYF.

The rearrangement uses TRBV19 and TRBJ2-1; no clear D gene. V was cut by 5 bases and J by 5 bases, with 7 bases left in between. The CDR3 runs to 12 residues. CDR1 LNHDA and CDR2 SQIVND come from the germline V gene (reference sequence). As DNA, the CDR3 is TGTGCCAGTAGTGCCCTAAACAATGAGCAGTTCTTC. Its protein is CASSALNNEQFF.

This clone was detected only a few times. In DNA form, the CDR3 reads TGTGCCAGCAGCTCGGACAGGGGAACCGGCTACACCTTC. Its protein product is CASSSDRGTGYTF. V usage is TRBV11-2 and J usage is TRBJ1-2; 9 nucleotides line up with TRBD1. From germline, CDR1 is SGHAT and CDR2 FQNNGV. The CDR3 loop spans 13 amino acids. The ends lost 4 bases at V and 8 bases at J; junction bases unmatched: 5.

V and J are TRBV7-9 and TRBJ1-3, with D tentatively TRBD1 (5 bases). Trimming took 5 bases from V and 4 from J, leaving 18 bases between them. Looked up from germline, CDR1 is SEHNR and CDR2 is FQNEAQ (reference sequence). The CDR3 has 16 residues. The CDR3 sequence: CASSPFWAGTGNTIYF. The CDR3 region has the DNA TGTGCCAGCAGCCCATTTTGGGCAGGGACGGGAAACACCATATATTTT. The whole variable domain, remainder taken from reference TRBV7-9 and TRBJ1-3, is DTGVSQNPRHKITKRGQNVTFRCDPISEHNRLYWYRQTLGQGPEFLTYFQNEAQLEKSRLLSDRFSAERPKGSFSTLEIQRTEQGDSAMYLCASSPFWAGTGNTIYFGEGSWLTVV.

The genes are TRBV14 and TRBJ2-1; 8 bases map to TRBD2. The ends lost 4 bases at V and 7 bases at J; junction bases unmatched: 6. The CDR3 runs to 14 residues. Germline CDR1 and CDR2: SGHDN and FVKESK. CDR3 protein: CASSPRTSKNEQFF. Here the CDR3 DNA reads TGTGCCAGCAGCCCACGGACTAGCAAAAATGAGCAGTTCTTC.

The chain carries TRBV30 and TRBJ2-3; D remains unclear. Per the germline V gene, CDR1 is GTSNPN and CDR2 is SVGIG (reference sequence). Trimming removed 5 bases from V and 6 bases from J, with 15 bases in between. CDR3 length: 13 amino acids. The CDR3 coding sequence is TGTGCCTGGGGATACTTCCAAGGCGATACGCAGTATTTT. Translation gives CAWGYFQGDTQYF.

The V gene is TRBV23-1, the J gene TRBJ2-7; D is unclear. TRBV23-1 is marked as an open reading frame, function uncertain. V lost 6 bases, J lost 7 bases, and 10 bases lay in between. There are 11 residues in the CDR3. The CDR3 bases are TGCGCCAGCAGCAATCCGAGGGAGCAGTACTTC. This encodes CASSNPREQYF.

The V and J genes are TRBV7-9 and TRBJ2-7; D is undetermined. With 5 bases removed from V and 5 bases from J, the gap between germline ends came to 10 bases. CDR1 and CDR2 (germline): SEHNR, FQNEAQ (reference sequence). CDR3 length: 12 residues. The CDR3 region has the DNA TGTGCCAGCAGCCCCCCTGGCGACGAGCAGTACTTC. It codes for CASSPPGDEQYF.

This chain connects TRBV27 to TRBJ2-2; D uncertain. CDR3 length: 12 residues. The V gene's germline CDR1 is MNHEY and CDR2 SMNVEV (reference sequence). Trimming stripped 6 bases from V and 3 bases from J, with 5 bases between. CDR3: CASREYTGELFF. The CDR3 region has the DNA TGTGCCAGCAGAGAGTACACCGGGGAGCTGTTTTTT.

The chain couples TRBV29-1 to TRBJ2-2; a weak D match, TRBD1 (5 bases). This CDR3 has 13 residues. The V and J ends lost 4 bases and 7 bases respectively, with 13 bases between them. Germline V gene lookup returns CDR1 SQVTM and CDR2 ANQGSEA. CDR3 sequence: CSVVLGVNGELFF. The CDR3 nucleotides are TGCAGCGTTGTTTTAGGGGTCAACGGGGAGCTGTTTTTT.

CDR3 residues: CASKSQGYEQFF. CDR3 coding DNA: TGTGCCAGCAAATCACAGGGCTATGAGCAGTTCTTC. This sequence joins TRBV7-6 and TRBJ2-1; possibly TRBD1 for D (6 bases). CDR3 size: 12 residues. The germline V gene has CDR1 SGHVS and CDR2 FNYEAQ. Between the trimmed V and J ends, which lost 7 bases and 8 bases, there was a span of 12 bases.